The clone carrying this T cell receptor (beta chain) showed up many times. What it binds is not known. These data are taken from a study of T cells after yellow fever vaccination. TCRdb ran MiXCR on the 5' RACE reads and lists one entry per CDR3 protein. The sample consists of 200,000 to 300,000 distinct CDR3 sequences, about 3.5% of them appearing once. The V gene lost 5 bases and the J gene lost 2 bases, with 15 bases spanning the gap. The germline V gene has CDR1 SGHVS and CDR2 FNYEAQ. The CDR3 covers 15 residues. Regarding the study as a whole: Clonotypes appearing in both CD4 and CD8 compartments existed, and their share was small. Abundant clonotypes (contaminants from the bulk population) could be present in FACS-sorted repertoires. A weaker secondary response peaked on day 5, the primary on day 15. Clones that expanded after primary vaccination mostly reappeared after the booster (roughly 95% CD4, roughly 90% CD8).

This sequence joins TRBV7-6 and TRBJ1-1; tentatively, D is TRBD1 (6 bases). The source is a man younger than 30 who received the YFV17D yellow fever vaccine. Source: PBMCs, taken 15 days after the yellow fever booster vaccination. Written as DNA, the CDR3 is TGTGCCAGCAGCCATGGGGGCTCCCCAAACACTGAAGCTTTCTTT. Its translation is CASSHGGSPNTEAFF.